The 9 T cell receptor beta chains given below trace back to one sample, sequenced in a study of regulatory T cells in long-lasting Graves disease. Time point: persistent/refractory GD, antithyroid drugs over 5 years with positive TRAb. There was RNA extracted from PBMCs, and the TCR library was made from it. Assembly of TCR beta libraries relied on iRepertoire HTBI primers together with Arm-PCR of CDR3 regions. In TCRdb, the multiplex PCR reads were re-called with MiXCR into one record per CDR3 protein. This sample has approximately 690,000 distinct CDR3 sequences, with approximately 31% found just once. Sequencing used peripheral blood mononuclear cells (PBMCs), obtained when the disease was refractory, from a patient treated with antithyroid drugs. Every receptor here comes from a female donor with Graves disease.

This clonotype was detected only a few times. The chain has TRBV12-5 and TRBJ1-5, with unresolved D. Per the germline V gene, CDR1 is LGHNT and CDR2 is FRNRAP. Trimming took off 3 bases at V and 3 bases at J, with 12 bases between the two ends. This CDR3 is 15 amino acids long. CDR3 DNA sequence: TGTGCTAGTGGTTTTGGGCAGGCGATCAATCAGCCCCAGCATTTT. This encodes CASGFGQAINQPQHF.

Remarks on this clonotype: Since a much larger clone is just one base distant, this may be a read error. The rearrangement joins TRBV6-1 to TRBJ1-2, with 9 bases that match TRBD1. The V segment lost 5 bases and the J segment 10 bases; nucleotides outside the gene matches: 8. The CDR3 spans 13 residues. In germline, CDR1 is MNHNS, CDR2 SASEGT. The CDR3 here is CASSTGQGGDYTF. CDR3 coding DNA: TGTGCCAGCAGTACGGGACAGGGAGGCGACTACACCTTC.

Only a few counts were recorded for this clonotype. The chain is built from TRBV20-1 and TRBJ2-6; possibly TRBD1 for D (6 bases). The germline V and J ends were trimmed by 5 bases and 3 bases, with 14 bases remaining between them. Germline CDR1 is DFQATT and CDR2 is SNEGSKA (reference sequence). The length of the CDR3 is 15 residues. This chain's CDR3 is CSAPEQGYGANVLTF. The CDR3 nucleotides read TGCAGTGCTCCAGAACAGGGATATGGGGCCAACGTCCTGACTTTC.

This clonotype has ten or more counts. CDR3 bases: TGTGCCAGCAGTTCGACCCAGGGTACTATGGGCTACACCTTC. This translates into CASSSTQGTMGYTF. The rearrangement uses TRBV28 and TRBJ1-2; D possibly corresponds to TRBD1 (5 bases). The CDR3 is 14 residues long. Germline assignment: CDR1 MDHEN and CDR2 SYDVKM. V lost 4 bases and J 8 bases, leaving 17 bases between the germline ends.

This clonotype showed up just a few times. The chain uses TRBV6-5 and TRBJ1-2, with TRBD1 as a possible D gene (5 bases). V was pared by 0 bases and J by 6 bases, with 11 bases between. The CDR3 is made up of 14 amino acids. Germline values: CDR1 MNHEY, CDR2 SVGAGI. CDR3 in amino acids: CASSYSRGLDGYTF. The CDR3 region has the DNA TGTGCCAGCAGTTACTCAAGGGGCCTAGATGGCTACACCTTC.

In its sample, this clonotype was seen once. Being one base from a much bigger clone, this may be a read error. The chain uses TRBV20-1 and TRBJ1-1; no definite D call. The V end was cut by 3 bases, the J end by 0 bases, with 8 bases between. Germline V CDR1 and CDR2: DFQATT, SNEGSKA (reference sequence). The CDR3 loop spans 13 amino acids. The CDR3 here is CSASRNVNTEAFF. The CDR3 bases are TGCAGTGCTAGCAGAAACGTGAACACTGAAGCTTTCTTT.

This clonotype occurred a few times. The rearrangement uses TRBV12-3 or TRBV12-4 and TRBJ1-6; 9 bases line up with TRBD1. V lost 6 bases and J lost 8; bases outside the gene matches: 2. This CDR3 is 13 amino acids long. CDR3 residues: CASRRTGDSPLHF. The CDR3 DNA reads TGTGCCAGCAGACGGACAGGGGATTCACCCCTCCACTTT.

This rearrangement joins TRBV7-6 to TRBJ2-7; 11 bases are shared with TRBD2. This CDR3 region has 15 residues. CDR1 and CDR2 from the germline V gene are SGHVS and FNYEAQ. Trimming removed 5 bases from V and 5 bases from J; junction bases left unmatched: 8. Here the CDR3 reads CASSENSGRADEQYF. The CDR3 nucleotides are TGTGCCAGCAGCGAGAATAGCGGGAGGGCCGACGAGCAGTACTTC.

This sequence joins TRBV5-1 and TRBJ2-1; 9 bases map to TRBD1. This CDR3 region has 13 residues. The germline gives CDR1 SGHRS, CDR2 YFSETQ. The trim removed 5 bases at V and 9 bases at J, leaving 6 bases unmatched. This CDR3 reads CASRSGTGSEQFF. The CDR3 region has the DNA TGCGCCAGCAGGTCCGGGACAGGGAGTGAGCAGTTCTTC.